This T cell receptor (beta chain) stems from a study of cytomegalovirus exposure and HLA in healthy donors. CDR1 is MDHEN, CDR2 SYDVKM, per germline. The V and J ends lost 5 bases and 3 bases, in that order; junction bases with no gene match: 10. The CDR3 covers 16 residues. Notes on the study in general: One later analysis reportedly identified an Asian-associated ancestry cluster that showed fewer N-insertions than the approximately 700-donor mean. In a later analysis, DRB1 alleles had the most associated TCRs; HLA-C alleles the fewest. In the analysis, some V segments, TRBV6-2 and TRBV6-3 included, were excluded as indistinguishable.

PCR involved 60 Vbeta and 13 Jbeta primers. The protocol was immunoSEQ multiplex PCR, while the TCRdb copy is restricted to in-frame clones and leaves out a portion. The sample holds about 130,000 clones, roughly 75% seen once. As concerns this clone: Its antigen remains unidentified.

This TCR came from a woman in her forties or fifties in good health and CMV-seronegative. Sequencing was done on a sample of PBMCs. V is TRBV28 and J is TRBJ2-1, with 7 bases fitting TRBD2. The CDR3 loop is CASSLSSGGGYNEQFF. CDR3 coding DNA: TGTGCCAGCAGTCTTAGCTCGGGAGGCGGCTACAATGAGCAGTTCTTC.